One sample yielded the 5 T cell receptor beta chains listed below, sequenced in a study of monozygotic twins with inflammatory bowel disease. Each CDR3 protein gets one entry in TCRdb, which reprocessed the 5' RACE reads and gives no DNA. The listing contains about 300,000 distinct CDR3 sequences. The source material was blood. These receptors all come from a human donor with ulcerative colitis or Crohn's disease, or a healthy co-twin of an affected twin (not recorded which).

The chain uses TRBV6-2 or TRBV6-3 and TRBJ2-1; TCRdb indicates TRBD2, and absent DNA this call remains unverified. This CDR3 spans 15 amino acids. Germline lookup yields CDR1 MNHEY and CDR2 SVGEGT. The CDR3: CASSSRTSGINEQFF.

V and J are TRBV5-6 and TRBJ2-3. This CDR3 has 14 amino acids. Germline V gene data show CDR1 as SGHDT and CDR2 as YYEEEE. The chain's CDR3 is CASSLFRDTDTQYF.

The V gene is TRBV19, the J gene TRBJ2-4; TCRdb proposes TRBD1, but this gene call is untestable without DNA. The CDR3 covers 16 residues. CDR1 is LNHDA, CDR2 SQIVND, per germline (reference sequence). This CDR3 reads CASSTLPGQGRNMQYF.

The J gene is TRBJ2-3, the V gene TRBV2. The CDR3 covers 15 residues. Germline-derived CDR1 and CDR2 are SNHLY and FYNNEI. Here the CDR3 reads CASSRSGSDTDTQYF. The full variable domain, in which reference TRBV2 and TRBJ2-3 provide the parts outside the CDR3, is EPEVTQTPSHQVTQMGQEVILRCVPISNHLYFYWYRQILGQKVEFLVSFYNNEISEKSEIFDDQFSVERPDGSNFTLKIRSTKLEDSAMYFCASSRSGSDTDTQYFGPGTRLTVL.

CDR3 in amino acids: CASSETWSSGEYEQYF. The chain couples TRBV7-9 to TRBJ2-7; TCRdb outputs TRBD2, but without DNA this stays unchecked. This CDR3 is 16 amino acids long. Germline CDR1 SEHNR, CDR2 FQNEAQ (reference sequence).